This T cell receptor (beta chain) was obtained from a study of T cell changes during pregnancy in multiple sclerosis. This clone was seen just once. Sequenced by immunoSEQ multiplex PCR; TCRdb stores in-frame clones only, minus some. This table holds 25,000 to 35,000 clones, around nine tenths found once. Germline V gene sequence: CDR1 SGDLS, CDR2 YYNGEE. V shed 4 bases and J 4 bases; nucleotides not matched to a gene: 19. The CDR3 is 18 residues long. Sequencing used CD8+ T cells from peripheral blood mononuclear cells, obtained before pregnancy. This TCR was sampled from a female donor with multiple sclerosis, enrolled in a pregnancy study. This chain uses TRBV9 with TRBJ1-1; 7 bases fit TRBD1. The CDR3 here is CASSPRITGAPVITEAFF. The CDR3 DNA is TGTGCCAGCAGCCCACGAATTACAGGGGCTCCTGTAATCACTGAAGCTTTCTTT.